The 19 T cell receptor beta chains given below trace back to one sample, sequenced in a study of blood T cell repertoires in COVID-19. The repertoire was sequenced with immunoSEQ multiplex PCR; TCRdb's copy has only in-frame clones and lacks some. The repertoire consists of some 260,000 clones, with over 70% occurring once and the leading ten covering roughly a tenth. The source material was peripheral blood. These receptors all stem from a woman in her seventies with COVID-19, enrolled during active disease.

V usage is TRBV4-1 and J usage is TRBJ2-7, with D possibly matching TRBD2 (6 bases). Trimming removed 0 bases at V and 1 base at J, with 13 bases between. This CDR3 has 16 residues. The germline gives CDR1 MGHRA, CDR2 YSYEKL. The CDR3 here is CASSQEPGVRSYEQYF. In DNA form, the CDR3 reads TGCGCCAGCAGCCAAGAGCCGGGGGTTCGTTCCTACGAGCAGTACTTC.

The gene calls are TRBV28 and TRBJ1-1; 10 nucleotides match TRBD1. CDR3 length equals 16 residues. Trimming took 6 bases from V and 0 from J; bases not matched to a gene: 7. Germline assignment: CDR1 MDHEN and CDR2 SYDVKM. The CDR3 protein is CASSPTGGDVNTEAFF. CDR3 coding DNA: TGTGCCAGCAGCCCGACAGGGGGCGACGTGAACACTGAAGCTTTCTTT.

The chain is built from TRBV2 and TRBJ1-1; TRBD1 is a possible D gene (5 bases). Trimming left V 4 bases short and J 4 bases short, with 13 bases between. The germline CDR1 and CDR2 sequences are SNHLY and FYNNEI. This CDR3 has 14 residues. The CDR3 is CASSVAGRGTEAFF. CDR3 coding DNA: TGTGCCAGCAGTGTAGCTGGGAGGGGCACTGAAGCTTTCTTT. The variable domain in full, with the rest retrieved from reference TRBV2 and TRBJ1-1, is EPEVTQTPSHQVTQMGQEVILRCVPISNHLYFYWYRQILGQKVEFLVSFYNNEISEKSEIFDDQFSVERPDGSNFTLKIRSTKLEDSAMYFCASSVAGRGTEAFFGQGTRLTVV.

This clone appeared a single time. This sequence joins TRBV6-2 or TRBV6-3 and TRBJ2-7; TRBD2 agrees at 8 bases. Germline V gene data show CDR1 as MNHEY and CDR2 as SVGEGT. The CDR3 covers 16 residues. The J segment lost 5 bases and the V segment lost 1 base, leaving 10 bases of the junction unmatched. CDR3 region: CASSYFVSGSGNEQYF. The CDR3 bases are TGTGCCAGCAGTTACTTCGTCAGCGGGAGTGGAAACGAGCAGTACTTC.

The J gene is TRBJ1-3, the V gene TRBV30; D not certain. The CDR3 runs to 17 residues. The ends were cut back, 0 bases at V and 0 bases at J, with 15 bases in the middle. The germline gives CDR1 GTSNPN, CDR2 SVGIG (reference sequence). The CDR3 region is CAWSVQGSEVSGNTIYF. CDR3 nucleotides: TGTGCCTGGAGTGTACAAGGATCCGAGGTCTCTGGAAACACCATATATTTT.

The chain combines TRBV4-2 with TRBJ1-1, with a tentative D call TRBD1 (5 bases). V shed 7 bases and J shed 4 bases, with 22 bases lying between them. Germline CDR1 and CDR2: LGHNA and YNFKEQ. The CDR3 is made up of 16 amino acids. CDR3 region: CASTTKLDGGSTEAFF. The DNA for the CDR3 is TGTGCCAGCACCACAAAGCTCGACGGGGGGAGCACTGAAGCTTTCTTT.

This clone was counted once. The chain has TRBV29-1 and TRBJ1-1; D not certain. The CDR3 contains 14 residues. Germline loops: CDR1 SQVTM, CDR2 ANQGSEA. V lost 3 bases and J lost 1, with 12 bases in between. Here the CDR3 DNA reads TGCAGCGTTGATATCCTGGGGAGGAACACTGAAGCTTTCTTT. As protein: CSVDILGRNTEAFF.

CDR3 region: CASSFPESGSNEQFF. The DNA for the CDR3 is TGTGCCAGCAGTTTTCCGGAGAGCGGGAGCAATGAGCAGTTCTTC. The V call is TRBV28, the J call TRBJ2-1, with 8 bases fitting TRBD2. Germline V gene sequence: CDR1 MDHEN, CDR2 SYDVKM. This CDR3 has 15 amino acids. V trimming: 3 bases; J trimming: 6 bases; junction bases outside the gene matches: 7.

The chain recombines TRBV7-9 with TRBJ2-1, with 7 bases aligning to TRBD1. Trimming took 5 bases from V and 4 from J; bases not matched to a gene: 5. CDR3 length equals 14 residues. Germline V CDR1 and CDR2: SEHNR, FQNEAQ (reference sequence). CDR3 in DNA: TGTGCCAGCAGCATGGGACAGAGTTACAATGAGCAGTTCTTC. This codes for CASSMGQSYNEQFF.

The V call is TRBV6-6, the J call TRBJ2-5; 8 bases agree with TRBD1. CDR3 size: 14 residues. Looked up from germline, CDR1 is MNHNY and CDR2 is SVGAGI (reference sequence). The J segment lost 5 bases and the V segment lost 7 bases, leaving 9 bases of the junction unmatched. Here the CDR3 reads CASTQGAGRETQYF. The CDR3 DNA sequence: TGTGCCAGCACCCAGGGGGCAGGGAGGGAGACCCAGTACTTC.

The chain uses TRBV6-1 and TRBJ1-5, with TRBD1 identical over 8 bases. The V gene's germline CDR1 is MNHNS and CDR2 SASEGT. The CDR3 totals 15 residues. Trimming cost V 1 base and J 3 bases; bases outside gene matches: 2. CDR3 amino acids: CASSEGGQVNQPQHF. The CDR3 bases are TGTGCCAGCAGTGAAGGGGGACAGGTCAATCAGCCCCAGCATTTT.

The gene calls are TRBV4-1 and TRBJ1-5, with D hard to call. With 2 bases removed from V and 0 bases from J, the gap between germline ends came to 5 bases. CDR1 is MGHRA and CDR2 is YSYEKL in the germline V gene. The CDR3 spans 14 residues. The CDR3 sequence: CASSQQVSNQPQHF. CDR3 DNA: TGCGCCAGCAGCCAACAGGTTAGCAATCAGCCCCAGCATTTT.

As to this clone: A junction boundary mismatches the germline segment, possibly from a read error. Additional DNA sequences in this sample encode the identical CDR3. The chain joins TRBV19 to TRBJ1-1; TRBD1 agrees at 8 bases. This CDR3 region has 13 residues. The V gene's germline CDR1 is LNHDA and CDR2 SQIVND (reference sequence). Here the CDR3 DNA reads TGTGCCAGTAGTGTAGACAGGGGCACTGAAGCTTTCTTT. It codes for CASSVDRGTEAFF.

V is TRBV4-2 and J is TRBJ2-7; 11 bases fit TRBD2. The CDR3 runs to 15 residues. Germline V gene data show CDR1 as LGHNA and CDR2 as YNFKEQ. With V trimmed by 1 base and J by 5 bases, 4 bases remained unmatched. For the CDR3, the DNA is TGTGCCAGCAGCCAAGGCGCTAGCGGGAGGAACGAGCAGTACTTC. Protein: CASSQGASGRNEQYF.

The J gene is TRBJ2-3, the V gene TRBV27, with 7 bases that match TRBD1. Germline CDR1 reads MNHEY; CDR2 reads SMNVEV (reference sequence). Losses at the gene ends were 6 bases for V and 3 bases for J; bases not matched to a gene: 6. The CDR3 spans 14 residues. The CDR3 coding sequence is TGTGCCAGCAGACCACAGGGGCGGACAGATACGCAGTATTTT. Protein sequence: CASRPQGRTDTQYF.

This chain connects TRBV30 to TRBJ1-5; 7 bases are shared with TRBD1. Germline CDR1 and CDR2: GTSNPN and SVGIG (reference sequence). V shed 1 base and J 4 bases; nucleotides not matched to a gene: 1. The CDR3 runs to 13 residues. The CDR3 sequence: CAWSADRNQPQHF. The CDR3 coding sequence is TGTGCCTGGAGTGCGGACAGGAATCAGCCCCAGCATTTT. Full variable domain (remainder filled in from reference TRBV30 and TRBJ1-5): SQTIHQWPATLVQPVGSPLSLECTVEGTSNPNLYWYRQAAGRGLQLLFYSVGIGQISSEVPQNLSASRPQDRQFILSSKKLLLSDSGFYLCAWSADRNQPQHFGDGTRLSIL.

The CDR3 loop is CASALTYVTGELFF. DNA for the CDR3: TGTGCCAGCGCTCTAACCTACGTCACCGGGGAGCTGTTTTTT. The chain carries TRBV2 and TRBJ2-2; no firm D call. This CDR3 region has 14 residues. Trimming removed 8 bases from V and 4 bases from J, with 14 bases in between. Germline V lookup: CDR1 SNHLY, CDR2 FYNNEI.

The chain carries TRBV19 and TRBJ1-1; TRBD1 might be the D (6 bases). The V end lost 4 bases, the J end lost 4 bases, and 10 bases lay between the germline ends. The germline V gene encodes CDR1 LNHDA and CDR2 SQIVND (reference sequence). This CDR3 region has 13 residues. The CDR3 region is CASSTYRATEAFF. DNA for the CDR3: TGTGCCAGTAGTACTTACAGGGCCACTGAAGCTTTCTTT.

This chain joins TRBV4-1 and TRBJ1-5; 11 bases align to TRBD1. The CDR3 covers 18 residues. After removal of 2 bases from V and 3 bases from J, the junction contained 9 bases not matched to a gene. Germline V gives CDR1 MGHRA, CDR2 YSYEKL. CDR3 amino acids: CASSQTPGQGVDNQPQHF. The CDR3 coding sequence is TGCGCCAGCAGCCAAACGCCGGGACAGGGGGTTGACAATCAGCCCCAGCATTTT.